This T cell receptor beta chain was retrieved from a study of cytomegalovirus exposure and HLA in healthy donors. This clone was observed a few times. CDR1 is SGHDT and CDR2 is YYEEEE in the germline V gene. The trim removed 6 bases at V and 6 bases at J, leaving 12 bases unmatched. The CDR3 loop spans 16 amino acids. With 60 Vbeta and 13 Jbeta primers, the PCR was carried out. TCRdb's copy holds only in-frame clones and misses some; the assay was immunoSEQ multiplex PCR. This sample carries over 150,000 clones, around 80% of them seen once, and the ten largest clones take under 7.5%. The receptor comes from a man aged 25 to 40 in good health and CMV-seropositive. Sequenced input: PBMCs. The chain has TRBV5-6 and TRBJ2-1, with TRBD2 matching 10 bases. The CDR3 sequence: CASTKGGTSVFNEQFF. The CDR3 bases are TGTGCCAGCACTAAAGGGGGGACTAGCGTTTTCAATGAGCAGTTCTTC.